The T cell receptor beta chain described here comes from a study of T-cell reconstitution after alpha-beta-depleted transplantation in children. Preparation of the TCRbeta library was carried out with unique molecular identifiers. TCRdb recomputed calls from the PCR reads with MiXCR, one row per CDR3 protein. Found here are about 200,000 distinct CDR3 sequences, 6.6% of them singletons; the top ten hold just over 5.5%. The V end was cut by 3 bases, the J end by 6 bases, with 12 bases between. This CDR3 has 13 amino acids. Germline-derived CDR1 and CDR2 are DFQATT and SNEGSKA (reference sequence). V usage is TRBV20-1 and J usage is TRBJ1-5; no firm D call. The clonotype was recovered from a boy younger than 10 with acute lymphoblastic leukemia, due to receive a stem cell transplant. The starting material was PBMCs, obtained before TCRalphabeta/CD19-depleted stem cell transplant. CDR3 DNA: TGCAGTGCTAGTCCGCAGGACGGTCAGCCCCAGCATTTT. Protein product: CSASPQDGQPQHF.